The present entry profiles one TCR beta chain with its context. This specimen belongs to a study of blood T cell repertoires in COVID-19. Between the trimmed V and J ends, which lost 4 bases and 2 bases, there was a span of 14 bases. CDR1 is SGHDT and CDR2 is YYEEEE in the germline V gene. The CDR3 runs 15 residues. The repertoire was sequenced with immunoSEQ multiplex PCR; TCRdb's copy has only in-frame clones and lacks some. This table has some 110,000 clones, around nine tenths appearing once. The source is a man between 40 and 49 years old with acute or convalescent COVID-19. The chain recombines TRBV5-6 with TRBJ2-3; TRBD2 might be the D (5 bases). The sequencing sample was made of peripheral blood. CDR3 sequence (DNA): TGTGCCAGCAGCCCACTTAGCGACGACACAGATACGCAGTATTTT. Its protein is CASSPLSDDTDTQYF.